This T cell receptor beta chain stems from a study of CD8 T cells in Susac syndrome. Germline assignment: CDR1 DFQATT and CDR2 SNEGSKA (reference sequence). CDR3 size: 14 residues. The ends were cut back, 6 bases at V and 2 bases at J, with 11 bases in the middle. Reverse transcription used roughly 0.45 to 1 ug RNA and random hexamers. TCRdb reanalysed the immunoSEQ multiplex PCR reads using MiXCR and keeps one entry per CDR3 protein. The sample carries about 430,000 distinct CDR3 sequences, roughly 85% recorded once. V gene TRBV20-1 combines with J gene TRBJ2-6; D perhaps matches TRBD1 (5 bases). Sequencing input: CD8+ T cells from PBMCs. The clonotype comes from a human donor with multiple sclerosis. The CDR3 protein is CSAYLGAGANVLTF. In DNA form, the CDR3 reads TGCAGTGCCTACTTAGGGGCTGGGGCCAACGTCCTGACTTTC.